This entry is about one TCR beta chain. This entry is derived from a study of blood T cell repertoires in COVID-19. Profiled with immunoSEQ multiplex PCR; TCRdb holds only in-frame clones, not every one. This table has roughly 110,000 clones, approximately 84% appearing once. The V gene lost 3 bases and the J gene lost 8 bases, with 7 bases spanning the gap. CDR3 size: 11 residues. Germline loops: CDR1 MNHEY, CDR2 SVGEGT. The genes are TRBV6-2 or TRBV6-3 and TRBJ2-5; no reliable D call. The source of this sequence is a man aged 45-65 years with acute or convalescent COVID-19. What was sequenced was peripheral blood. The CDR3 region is CASSYIETQYF. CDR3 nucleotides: TGTGCCAGCAGTTATATAGAAACCCAGTACTTC.